The 6 T cell receptor beta chains presented below share a single source sample, sequenced in a study of blood T cell repertoires in COVID-19. Only in-frame clones appear in the TCRdb table, and some are missing; sequencing was by immunoSEQ multiplex PCR. The sample contains about 140,000 clones, about 82% of which appear only once. The sequenced sample consisted of peripheral blood. The receptors originated from a woman of 80 years or more with active or convalescent COVID-19.

The chain combines TRBV4-2 with TRBJ2-7; 8 bases are shared with TRBD2. This CDR3 has 14 residues. The germline CDR1 and CDR2 sequences are LGHNA and YNFKEQ. Trimming took 4 bases from V and 3 from J; bases not matched to a gene: 5. CDR3 nucleotide sequence: TGTGCCAGCAGCCTAGGACTAGCCAACTACGAGCAGTACTTC. Its translation: CASSLGLANYEQYF.

The chain couples TRBV10-3 to TRBJ2-7, with a tentative D call TRBD2 (6 bases). V gave up 0 bases and J gave up 2 bases, with 11 bases separating them. From germline, CDR1 is ENHRY and CDR2 SYGVKD. The CDR3 totals 15 residues. The CDR3 region is CAISESSGSPYEQYF. The CDR3 DNA follows: TGTGCCATCAGTGAGTCTAGCGGTTCCCCCTACGAGCAGTACTTC.

This chain connects TRBV19 to TRBJ1-1; 7 bases align to TRBD1. The germline gives CDR1 LNHDA, CDR2 SQIVND (reference sequence). This CDR3 region has 13 residues. Trimming at V came to 5 bases and at J to 3 bases, leaving 3 bases not matched to a gene. This CDR3 is CASSPGQYTEAFF. The CDR3 DNA sequence: TGTGCCAGTAGTCCGGGACAGTACACTGAAGCTTTCTTT.

The chain uses TRBV28 and TRBJ2-3; TRBD1 aligns across 10 bases. Looked up from germline, CDR1 is MDHEN and CDR2 is SYDVKM. This CDR3 is 15 amino acids long. J lost 6 bases, V lost 5 bases, and 8 bases had no gene match. Here the CDR3 DNA reads TGTGCCAGCAGTACTCGGGGACAGGGGTCCGATACGCAGTATTTT. Its protein product is CASSTRGQGSDTQYF. The full variable domain, with the rest looked up from reference TRBV28 and TRBJ2-3, is DVKVTQSSRYLVKRTGEKVFLECVQDMDHENMFWYRQDPGLGLRLIYFSYDVKMKEKGDIPEGYSVSREKKERFSLILESASTNQTSMYLCASSTRGQGSDTQYFGPGTRLTVL.

This clone came up once. The V gene is TRBV14, the J gene TRBJ2-6; unclear D gene. This CDR3 has 18 residues. V shed 3 bases and J shed 3 bases, with 18 bases lying between them. The germline V gene has CDR1 SGHDN and CDR2 FVKESK. The CDR3, as DNA: TGTGCCAGCAGCCATCGGGTGATCGGCTCCCTTGGGGCCAACGTCCTGACTTTC. Translated: CASSHRVIGSLGANVLTF.

This clone is a singleton in its sample. The chain links TRBV7-9 to TRBJ1-1; D may be TRBD1 (6 bases). Deletions cut 1 base from V and 4 bases from J, with 7 bases between. CDR3 size: 13 residues. The germline V gene has CDR1 SEHNR and CDR2 FQNEAQ (reference sequence). Here the CDR3 DNA reads TGTGCCAGCAGCTTAGTGACAGGCACTGAAGCTTTCTTT. Amino acids: CASSLVTGTEAFF.